This T cell receptor (beta chain) was identified during a study of T cells in Graves' hyperthyroidism and ophthalmopathy. Trimming removed 8 bases from V and 1 base from J; junction bases left unmatched: 5. The CDR3 is 13 amino acids. In germline, CDR1 is GTSNPN, CDR2 SVGIG (reference sequence). Stability of Graves' hyperthyroidism was defined as absent ophthalmopathy progression within 18 months. Authors of the study amplified TCR beta CDR3 regions from RNA transcripts. HTBI primers were employed in a first-round RT-PCR of the TCR CDR3. Via MiXCR, TCRdb re-called the multiplex PCR reads, giving one row per CDR3 protein. The repertoire has 600,000 to 800,000 distinct CDR3 sequences, 30% to 40% of them found once; the top ten carry around a third.

This TCR was sampled from a woman in her thirties or forties with Graves' hyperthyroidism. The material sequenced was blood. The chain links TRBV30 to TRBJ1-1; 9 bases are shared with TRBD1. The CDR3 reads CAGRTGENTEAFF. CDR3 coding DNA: TGTGCCGGAAGGACAGGGGAGAACACTGAAGCTTTCTTT.